Listed here is a single T cell receptor (beta chain). Its antigen is not known. A read error may produce the germline difference seen at one junction end. Clones were read by immunoSEQ multiplex PCR, and TCRdb kept only the in-frame ones, dropping some. The sample holds some 1,400,000 clones, roughly 96% seen once. The data were taken from a study of shared clonotypes between healthy human individuals. Study as a whole: CD8 memory received one plate per donor, CD8 naive two, CD4 memory three and CD4 naive three.

Germline-derived CDR1 and CDR2 are SNHLY and FYNNEI. CDR3 length equals 15 residues. Findings and limits, study-wide: A few donors held approximately 4.5% of naive CD4 clonotypes in common.

All of the donors resided in Nashville, Tennessee, and each was a Caucasian adult. The receptor's source is a man younger than 45 in good health. This sequence joins TRBV2 and TRBJ2-5; TRBD1 is a possible D gene (6 bases). Specimen: naive CD4+ T cells sorted from blood. Noted subset: CD45RA+ positively selected. This chain's CDR3 is CASSEAGAVQETQYF. The CDR3, as DNA: TGTGCCAGCAGTGAAGCGGGGGCAGTACAAGAAACCCAGTACTTC.